This T cell receptor (beta chain) was obtained from a study of T cells after yellow fever vaccination (dated by TCRdb to the late 2010s). Describing the broader study: Libraries from fractions with low cell numbers were prepared with the SMART-Seq v4 Ultra Low Input RNA kit. Two healthy male donors, one aged 18 to 30 and one aged 30 to 39 years, were included in the cohort. To follow T-cell clones before and after both primary and booster YFV17D yellow fever vaccination, bulk TCR alpha and beta repertoires underwent longitudinal sequencing. Blood samples were taken at several timepoints before and after primary and secondary immunization, and bulk PBMC replicates and cell subsets were isolated. Study-level results and caveats: FACS-sorted repertoires could contain abundant contaminating clonotypes from the bulk population, so computational filtering was required. A small share of clonotypes was detected in both CD4 and CD8 compartments, with the overlap likely arising from convergent recombination. The secondary T-cell response was found to be weaker but faster than the primary response, with a peak reached on day 5 rather than on day 15. Because only a couple of donors were included in the study, the extent to which the findings can be generalized is limited. After the booster, most clones that had expanded after primary vaccination were detected again (around 96% of CD4 and about 88% of CD8), suggesting broad maintenance of memory.

Only a few counts were recorded for this clonotype. No much larger clone is present one base from it, and per-base qualities are unavailable. TCR cDNA was made using 5'RACE template switching, a step that added a universal primer site and unique molecular identifiers. cDNA synthesis was primed from both the TCR alpha and TCR beta constant segments. Libraries were amplified in two PCR steps, with sample barcodes and sequencing adapters added in the second step. Sequencing of libraries was done on Illumina HiSeq 2500 (2x100 bp) or NovaSeq (2x150 bp). Per the authors' processing: Demultiplexing of reads and collapsing into UMI consensus sequences were performed with MIGEC, and V(D)J alignment was carried out with MiXCR. Vaccine-responding clonotypes were identified with edgeR using replicate PBMC samples, with FDR below 0.01 and a log2 fold change above 5 up to day 15 being required. Bulk clonotypes were assigned CD4 or CD8 identity according to which sequenced CD4 or CD8 repertoire held them at higher abundance. NS4B-specific clonotypes were defined as those at least 10-fold enriched in dextramer-positive over dextramer-negative fractions; CD4-biased clonotypes were excluded. TCRdb trimmed public reads at Q25 via fastp, called clones via MiXCR and kept in-frame beta chains. One record per CDR3 amino acid sequence lists the most common genes and DNA. The V and J calls come from TCRdb's annotation, not from the publication. Across this sample there are some 80,000 distinct CDR3 sequences, with 13% seen only once. The top ten clonotypes cover approximately 23% of the sample.

From a lookup of the germline V gene, CDR1 and CDR2 are MGHRA and YSYEKL. CDR3 length: 15 amino acids, cysteine to phenylalanine. Here the CDR3 DNA is all that survives: 45 bases in frame from base 1. Here V drops 7 bases and J drops 4 bases, and the junction holds 5 bases not matched to any gene. Per the publication, the treatment or condition label means: live attenuated yellow fever vaccine strain. A standard Ficoll-Paque protocol was used to isolate PBMCs from peripheral blood. Epitope-specific CD8 T cells were sorted with a dextramer loaded with the yellow fever NS4B epitope peptide, and anti-CD3 and anti-CD8 staining was applied. TriZol was used to extract RNA from bulk PBMCs, CD4 and CD8 fractions, and dextramer-positive and dextramer-negative fractions.

The sequences come from CD8+ T cells not binding an NS4B(214-222) dextramer, sorted from PBMCs, collected less than 25 days after the first yellow fever vaccination. What the cell subset or site label conveys for this sample: NS4B epitope dextramer-negative CD8 T cells. The chain joins TRBV4-1 to TRBJ2-6, with TRBD1 identical over 9 junction bases. The receptor was isolated from a man aged 18 to 30 who received the YFV17D yellow fever vaccine. In nucleotide form, the sequence is TGCGCCAGCAACGACAGGGGGTCAGGGGCCAACGTCCTGACTTTC. It translates as CASNDRGSGANVLTF.